This T cell receptor beta chain is drawn from a study of cytomegalovirus exposure and HLA in healthy donors. Findings and caveats of the study: In an earlier analysis, most TCR beta V segments were productive about 87% or about 30% of the time.

About this clone itself: What it binds is not known.

Researchers ran the PCR with 60 Vbeta and 13 Jbeta primers. Generated by immunoSEQ multiplex PCR, the TCRdb table keeps only in-frame clones and is missing some. The sample records some 170,000 clones, 79% being singletons. This CDR3 has 15 amino acids. V was clipped by 6 bases and J by 7 bases; unmatched bases: 15. Germline values: CDR1 SGHVS, CDR2 FNYEAQ. This clonotype was sampled from a man in his forties in good health and CMV-seronegative. The sample taken for sequencing was PBMCs. The chain recombines TRBV7-6 with TRBJ2-7; the match to TRBD1 covers 7 bases. CDR3 in DNA: TGTGCCAGCAGTCCCCTCCTACAGGGGTTCGCGGAGCAGTACTTC. This encodes CASSPLLQGFAEQYF.